The rows below give T cell receptor beta chains drawn from one sample of a study of Graves' ophthalmopathy and Graves' hyperthyroidism. TCRdb reprocessed the multiplex PCR reads with MiXCR, giving one entry per CDR3 protein. There are approximately 480,000 distinct CDR3 sequences in the sample; approximately 15% occur only once, and more than 8.5% lies in the top ten. Sequences were obtained from blood. All receptors come from a woman younger than 45 with Graves' ophthalmopathy. The CDR3 runs from the conserved cysteine through the conserved F or W. Fields, in order: V gene, D gene, clone size, J gene, CDR3 length, CDR3 protein, CDR3 DNA. The D gene is left open where the match is weak. For some rows the clone size is stated as once, few or many, or as a class when expanded; others skip it.

v_gene: TRBV3-1; d_gene: -; abundance: -; j_gene: TRBJ1-1; len: 15; CDR3aa: CASSQGRGARAEAFF; CDR3nt: TGTGCCAGCAGCCAAGGTCGGGGAGCCCGGGCTGAAGCTTTCTTT
v_gene: TRBV20-1; d_gene: -; abundance: many; j_gene: TRBJ1-6; len: 12; CDR3aa: CSARAQISPLHF; CDR3nt: TGCAGTGCTAGAGCCCAGATTTCACCCCTCCACTTT
v_gene: TRBV30; d_gene: -; abundance: -; j_gene: TRBJ1-3; len: 13; CDR3aa: CAWREGSGNTIYF; CDR3nt: TGTGCCTGGAGGGAAGGGAGTGGAAACACCATATATTTT
v_gene: TRBV15; d_gene: TRBD1; abundance: -; j_gene: TRBJ1-1; len: 13; CDR3aa: CATLDRGHTEAFF; CDR3nt: TGTGCCACCTTGGACAGGGGGCACACTGAAGCTTTCTTT
v_gene: TRBV14; d_gene: -; abundance: many; j_gene: TRBJ1-1; len: 14; CDR3aa: CASSRAGGRTEAFF; CDR3nt: TGTGCCAGCAGCCGAGCGGGGGGGCGGACTGAAGCTTTCTTT
v_gene: TRBV20-1; d_gene: -; abundance: -; j_gene: TRBJ1-1; len: 13; CDR3aa: CSAIQAVGTEAFF; CDR3nt: TGCAGTGCGATACAGGCAGTAGGGACTGAAGCTTTCTTT
v_gene: TRBV18; d_gene: -; abundance: -; j_gene: TRBJ2-7; len: 14; CDR3aa: CASSPPGYPYEQYF; CDR3nt: TGTGCCAGCTCACCACCTGGCTATCCATACGAGCAGTACTTC
v_gene: TRBV10-3; d_gene: TRBD1; abundance: many; j_gene: TRBJ1-2; len: 14; CDR3aa: CAISDKTGTYGYTF; CDR3nt: TGTGCCATCAGTGACAAGACAGGGACCTATGGCTACACCTTC
v_gene: TRBV28; d_gene: -; abundance: -; j_gene: TRBJ2-5; len: 14; CDR3aa: CASSHRTTQETQYF; CDR3nt: TGTGCCAGCAGTCATCGGACAACCCAAGAGACCCAGTACTTC
v_gene: TRBV6-2/TRBV6-3; d_gene: TRBD1; abundance: many; j_gene: TRBJ2-2; len: 16; CDR3aa: CASTAGTAFLAGELFF; CDR3nt: TGTGCCAGCACCGCCGGGACAGCTTTCCTCGCCGGGGAGCTGTTTTTT
v_gene: TRBV5-1; d_gene: TRBD1; abundance: many; j_gene: TRBJ1-1; len: 17; CDR3aa: CASSTGTGPPGNTEAFF; CDR3nt: TGCGCCAGCAGCACGGGGACAGGACCCCCGGGGAACACTGAAGCTTTCTTT
v_gene: TRBV20-1; d_gene: TRBD2; abundance: few; j_gene: TRBJ2-5; len: 14; CDR3aa: CSALAEMYQETQYF; CDR3nt: TGCAGTGCCCTAGCGGAAATGTACCAAGAGACCCAGTACTTC
v_gene: TRBV12-3/TRBV12-4; d_gene: -; abundance: many; j_gene: TRBJ2-7; len: 12; CDR3aa: CASSGGLGEQYF; CDR3nt: TGTGCCAGCAGTGGGGGTTTGGGCGAGCAGTACTTC
v_gene: TRBV5-1; d_gene: -; abundance: many; j_gene: TRBJ2-7; len: 13; CDR3aa: CASGDRRGYEQYF; CDR3nt: TGCGCCAGCGGAGACAGGCGGGGCTACGAGCAGTACTTC
v_gene: TRBV7-8; d_gene: TRBD1; abundance: -; j_gene: TRBJ2-7; len: 15; CDR3aa: CASSLDMDRSYEQYF; CDR3nt: TGTGCCAGCAGCTTAGATATGGACAGGTCCTACGAGCAGTACTTC
v_gene: TRBV2; d_gene: -; abundance: few; j_gene: TRBJ2-7; len: 13; CDR3aa: CASSEKRSYEQYF; CDR3nt: TGTGCCAGCAGTGAAAAGCGGAGCTACGAGCAGTACTTC
v_gene: TRBV5-1; d_gene: TRBD2; abundance: -; j_gene: TRBJ2-7; len: 16; CDR3aa: CASSLSLAGGKGEQYF; CDR3nt: TGCGCCAGCAGCTTGAGCCTAGCGGGAGGGAAGGGCGAGCAGTACTTC
v_gene: TRBV4-2; d_gene: TRBD2; abundance: many; j_gene: TRBJ2-5; len: 16; CDR3aa: CASSLTRTSAQETQYF; CDR3nt: TGTGCCAGCAGCCTTACCCGGACTAGCGCCCAAGAGACCCAGTACTTC